One and the same sample provided the 27 T cell receptor beta chains below, sequenced in a study of cytotoxic CD8 clonotypes in ibrutinib-treated CLL. The table came from immunoSEQ multiplex PCR; TCRdb's copy has only in-frame clones and leaves some out. The sample contains about 28,000 clones, around three fifths of which appear only once. The sequences come from PBMCs, collected before ibrutinib treatment. These receptors all come from a human donor with chronic lymphocytic leukemia.

The chain combines TRBV6-1 with TRBJ2-7; 12 bases match TRBD2. The CDR3 covers 16 residues. V was clipped by 4 bases and J by 1 base; unmatched bases: 5. From germline, CDR1 is MNHNS and CDR2 SASEGT. As DNA, the CDR3 is TGTGCCAGCAGTGGACTAGCGGGAGCGAAATCCTACGAGCAGTACTTC. It specifies CASSGLAGAKSYEQYF.

CDR3 sequence (DNA): TGCGCCAGCAGCCACGGACTAGGCGGGAATGAGCAGTTCTTC. Translated, it gives CASSHGLGGNEQFF. V usage is TRBV5-1 and J usage is TRBJ2-1, with TRBD2 matching 7 bases. Germline CDR1 is SGHRS and CDR2 is YFSETQ. The CDR3 contains 14 residues. The V segment lost 4 bases and the J segment 7 bases; nucleotides outside the gene matches: 8. The whole variable domain, filled in from reference TRBV5-1 and TRBJ2-1, reads KAGVTQTPRYLIKTRGQQVTLSCSPISGHRSVSWYQQTPGQGLQFLFEYFSETQRNKGNFPGRFSGRQFSNSRSEMNVSTLELGDSALYLCASSHGLGGNEQFFGPGTRLTVL.

The chain has TRBV5-1 and TRBJ1-4, with D possibly TRBD1 on 5 matching bases. Germline V gene lookup returns CDR1 SGHRS and CDR2 YFSETQ. Trimming stripped 0 bases from V and 4 bases from J, with 13 bases between. CDR3 length equals 16 residues. The CDR3 nucleotides are TGCGCCAGCAGCTTGGCCCTAGGGGTTGGTAATGAAAAACTGTTTTTT. This gives the protein CASSLALGVGNEKLFF. Full variable domain (rest looked up from reference TRBV5-1 and TRBJ1-4): KAGVTQTPRYLIKTRGQQVTLSCSPISGHRSVSWYQQTPGQGLQFLFEYFSETQRNKGNFPGRFSGRQFSNSRSEMNVSTLELGDSALYLCASSLALGVGNEKLFFGSGTQLSVL.

The rearrangement joins TRBV10-3 to TRBJ2-5; D might be TRBD1 (6 bases). The V end lost 1 base, the J end lost 7 bases, and 10 bases lay between the germline ends. The CDR3 extends over 13 amino acids. Germline CDR1 is ENHRY and CDR2 is SYGVKD. CDR3 nucleotide sequence: TGTGCCATCAGTGAGTTGCAGGGGCCGACCCAGTACTTC. It translates to CAISELQGPTQYF.

The chain joins TRBV21-1 to TRBJ1-2; TRBD1, the table's D call, was not compared with the DNA. TRBV21-1 is noted as a pseudogene. This CDR3 has 13 residues. CDR3 sequence (DNA): TGTGCCAGCAGCAACAGGGATGAGTATGGCTACACCTTC. It translates to CASSNRDEYGYTF.

The genes are TRBV4-3 and TRBJ2-7, with 10 bases identical to TRBD1. V was pared by 0 bases and J by 6 bases, with 5 bases of the junction left unmatched. The length of the CDR3 is 15 residues. In germline, CDR1 is LGHNA, CDR2 YSLEER. This chain's CDR3 is CASSQDGTGEFEQYF. The CDR3 DNA reads TGCGCCAGCAGCCAAGACGGGACAGGGGAATTCGAGCAGTACTTC.

The chain uses TRBV4-1 and TRBJ2-7; a weak D match, TRBD1 (5 bases). Germline V CDR1 and CDR2: MGHRA, YSYEKL. The CDR3 has 18 residues. Trimming pared 1 base from V and 5 bases from J, leaving 24 bases between. The CDR3: CASSQVLRVSPNGDEQYF. CDR3 nucleotide sequence: TGCGCCAGCAGCCAAGTTCTCAGGGTAAGTCCCAACGGCGACGAGCAGTACTTC.

The V and J genes are TRBV5-1 and TRBJ2-6; D uncertain. Germline assignment: CDR1 SGHRS and CDR2 YFSETQ. This CDR3 is built from 16 residues. The ends were cut back, 1 base at V and 0 bases at J, with 8 bases in the middle. CDR3 in amino acids: CASSLLAASGANVLTF. The CDR3 bases are TGCGCCAGCAGCTTGTTGGCGGCCTCTGGGGCCAACGTCCTGACTTTC. The whole variable domain, remainder taken from reference TRBV5-1 and TRBJ2-6, is KAGVTQTPRYLIKTRGQQVTLSCSPISGHRSVSWYQQTPGQGLQFLFEYFSETQRNKGNFPGRFSGRQFSNSRSEMNVSTLELGDSALYLCASSLLAASGANVLTFGAGSRLTVL.

This sequence joins TRBV2 and TRBJ1-4, with D possibly being TRBD1 (5 bases). The CDR3 consists of 14 residues. Germline V CDR1 and CDR2: SNHLY, FYNNEI. Trimming took 6 bases from V and 7 from J, leaving 15 bases between them. CDR3 loop: CASRETASGEKLFF. The CDR3 DNA sequence: TGTGCCAGCAGGGAGACAGCTTCGGGTGAAAAACTGTTTTTT.

The rearrangement links TRBV15 to TRBJ2-7; 8 positions match TRBD1. The ends lost 3 bases at V and 4 bases at J; junction bases unmatched: 8. This CDR3 is built from 15 residues. CDR1 and CDR2 (germline): LNHNV, YYDKDF (reference sequence). CDR3 bases: TGTGCCACCAGCAGTGGACAGGGTCTGCGATACGAGCAGTACTTC. This translates into CATSSGQGLRYEQYF.

This clone was recorded only once. The gene calls are TRBV4-1 and TRBJ2-1; D might be TRBD1 or TRBD2, each matching 6 bases. The CDR3 length is 14 residues. The V gene's germline CDR1 is MGHRA and CDR2 YSYEKL. V lost 8 bases, J lost 6 bases, and 17 bases lay in between. The CDR3 here is CASSGAGVLNEQFF. In DNA, the CDR3 is TGCGCCAGCTCGGGGGCTGGGGTTCTCAATGAGCAGTTCTTC.

This clone appeared once. The chain joins TRBV5-1 to TRBJ1-1; D is perhaps TRBD1 (5 bases). The CDR3 loop spans 16 amino acids. Germline values: CDR1 SGHRS, CDR2 YFSETQ. Deletions cut 4 bases from V and 0 bases from J, with 16 bases between. The DNA for the CDR3 is TGCGCCAGCAGCATTGATGGTGGGGGGTTGAACACTGAAGCTTTCTTT. Its protein is CASSIDGGGLNTEAFF.

This rearrangement joins TRBV11-2 to TRBJ2-2, with a possible D match to TRBD1 (6 bases). CDR1 is SGHAT, CDR2 FQNNGV, per germline. Trimming removed 3 bases from V and 5 bases from J, with 19 bases in between. The CDR3 spans 17 residues. For the CDR3, the DNA is TGTGCCAGCAGCTTCCGGGACACCCGTAGTTGGACCGGGGAGCTGTTTTTT. Protein: CASSFRDTRSWTGELFF.

The rearrangement links TRBV28 to TRBJ1-4, with TRBD1 as a possible D gene (5 bases). This CDR3 contains 18 residues. CDR1 MDHEN and CDR2 SYDVKM come from the germline V gene. V dropped 6 bases and J dropped 7 bases, with 27 bases sitting between them. CDR3 in DNA: TGTGCCAGCAGCCACCCTTGGCACAAAGTAGGAAGGGGTGAAAAACTGTTTTTT. This codes for CASSHPWHKVGRGEKLFF.

For this clone: With a far larger clone one base away, a read error is the likely cause. The CDR3 DNA follows: TGTACCAGCAGCGTGGGGGCGGGGTTTAGCTCCTACGAGCAGTACTTC. Amino acids: CTSSVGAGFSSYEQYF. This chain uses TRBV7-9 with TRBJ2-7; the D gene could be TRBD1 or TRBD2 (6 bases each). The germline CDR1 and CDR2 sequences are SEHNR and FQNEAQ (reference sequence). The CDR3 runs to 16 residues.

This clone was seen only a few times. The chain couples TRBV7-2 to TRBJ2-3; 16 bases match TRBD2. V was pared by 6 bases and J by 3 bases, with 12 bases of the junction left unmatched. Germline CDR1 SGHTA, CDR2 FQGNSA. The CDR3 length is 19 residues. CDR3 residues: CASSFRGTSGGASTDTQYF. The CDR3 nucleotides are TGTGCCAGCAGTTTTAGAGGGACTAGCGGGGGGGCATCGACAGATACGCAGTATTTT. Full variable domain (remainder filled in from reference TRBV7-2 and TRBJ2-3): GAGVSQSPSNKVTEKGKDVELRCDPISGHTALYWYRQSLGQGLEFLIYFQGNSAPDKSGLPSDRFSAERTGGSVSTLTIQRTQQEDSAVYLCASSFRGTSGGASTDTQYFGPGTRLTVL.

This clone was observed a handful of times. J is TRBJ2-1 and V is TRBV4-1, with D tentatively TRBD1 (6 bases). Trimming shortened V by 0 bases and J by 2 bases, and 11 bases separated the two germline ends. CDR3 size: 16 residues. Germline CDR1 MGHRA, CDR2 YSYEKL. The CDR3 sequence is CASSQDRQGTYNEQFF. In DNA, the CDR3 is TGCGCCAGCAGCCAAGATCGGCAGGGGACCTACAATGAGCAGTTCTTC.

By its share, this clone is medium-sized. The J gene is TRBJ2-5, the V gene TRBV20-1; D not certain. The CDR3 loop spans 11 amino acids. Germline CDR1 DFQATT, CDR2 SNEGSKA (reference sequence). Trimming stripped 7 bases from V and 2 bases from J, with 8 bases between. The CDR3 nucleotides are TGCAGTGGGATAAGTCAAGAGACCCAGTACTTC. This translates into CSGISQETQYF.

As DNA, the CDR3 is TGTGCCAGCAGCCCCACTACAGGGAGCAATGAGCAGTTCTTC. Protein sequence: CASSPTTGSNEQFF. The J gene is TRBJ2-1, the V gene TRBV7-9; maybe TRBD1 (6 bases). V was trimmed by 5 bases and J by 6 bases, leaving 14 bases between them. The CDR3 is 14 amino acids. CDR1 SEHNR and CDR2 FQNEAQ come from the germline V gene (reference sequence).

This clone was seen a few times. This chain uses TRBV5-1 with TRBJ2-1; either TRBD1 or TRBD2 may supply D (5 bases each). The V gene's germline CDR1 is SGHRS and CDR2 YFSETQ. Trimming removed 2 bases from V and 9 bases from J, with 12 bases in between. The CDR3 loop spans 13 amino acids. CDR3 nucleotide sequence: TGCGCCAGCAGCTTCATCCGGGACGCTGAGCAGTTCTTC. Translation: CASSFIRDAEQFF.

This chain uses TRBV7-9 with TRBJ1-2; D gene unclear. Germline loops: CDR1 SEHNR, CDR2 FQNEAQ (reference sequence). The CDR3 length is 14 residues. Trimming stripped 0 bases from V and 2 bases from J, with 7 bases between. CDR3 region: CASSLAGRNYGYTF. In DNA form, the CDR3 reads TGTGCCAGCAGCTTAGCGGGCAGAAACTATGGCTACACCTTC.

The chain recombines TRBV10-1 with TRBJ1-4, with D maybe TRBD1 (5 bases). With 8 bases removed from V and 7 bases from J, the gap between germline ends came to 26 bases. CDR3 length equals 17 residues. Germline V CDR1 and CDR2: WNHNN, SYGVQD (reference sequence). As DNA, the CDR3 is TGCGCCAGCGGAAGTCCGACAGATCCCCACCGGGGTGAAAAACTGTTTTTT. Translated, it gives CASGSPTDPHRGEKLFF.

In its sample, this clone was seen a few times. The chain combines TRBV27 with TRBJ2-3; D remains ambiguous. Trimming took off 2 bases at V and 2 bases at J, with 8 bases between the two ends. The CDR3 spans 14 residues. The V gene's germline CDR1 is MNHEY and CDR2 SMNVEV (reference sequence). In DNA, the CDR3 is TGTGCCAGCAGTTTAAAACGAGACACAGATACGCAGTATTTT. This sequence encodes CASSLKRDTDTQYF.

The chain is built from TRBV7-8 and TRBJ2-7; D is possibly TRBD1 (5 bases). Trimming left V 2 bases short and J 4 bases short, with 12 bases between. This CDR3 spans 14 amino acids. Per germline, CDR1 SGHVS and CDR2 FQNEAQ. CDR3 region: CASSLLQVGYEQYF. For the CDR3, the DNA is TGTGCCAGCAGCTTATTACAGGTGGGGTACGAGCAGTACTTC.

This clone is categorized as medium-sized (0.01 to 0.1%). The chain links TRBV5-6 to TRBJ2-7; the D gene is possibly TRBD1 (5 bases). The CDR3 has 13 amino acids. CDR1 is SGHDT and CDR2 is YYEEEE in the germline V gene. Trimming stripped 4 bases from V and 6 bases from J, with 14 bases between. In DNA, the CDR3 is TGTGCCAGCAGCGACCCAGGGTGGGCCGAGCAGTACTTC. Its protein is CASSDPGWAEQYF.

Note on this clone: Other DNA sequences from this sample encode an identical CDR3 as well. The V gene is TRBV5-1, the J gene TRBJ2-1; tentatively, D is TRBD1 (5 bases). The CDR3 spans 15 residues. CDR1 is SGHRS, CDR2 YFSETQ, per germline. V was trimmed by 0 bases and J by 4 bases, leaving 11 bases between them. The CDR3 here is CASSLEGSPYNEQFF. The CDR3 nucleotides are TGCGCCAGCAGCTTGGAGGGGTCGCCTTACAATGAGCAGTTCTTC.

V usage is TRBV7-3 and J usage is TRBJ2-4; a possible D gene is TRBD2 (5 bases). The CDR3 is 14 residues long. Germline V lookup: CDR1 SGHTA, CDR2 FQGTGA. V lost 3 bases, J lost 2 bases, and 8 bases lay in between. The CDR3 protein is CASSFGGPKNIQYF. The CDR3 DNA is TGTGCCAGCAGCTTCGGAGGTCCCAAAAACATTCAGTACTTC.